The present TCR beta chain was sequenced within a study of T cells in Graves' hyperthyroidism and ophthalmopathy. The wider study: Pretreatment peripheral blood was obtained at initial diagnosis. Study results and caveats: The blood repertoire included most of the expanded thyroid clonotypes above 0.001. A model built on 13 V-J features separated ophthalmopathy from stable hyperthyroidism.

This clonotype was recorded a few times. The antigen is not known. Clinicians diagnosed patients from clinical symptoms, serum thyroxine and TRAb, thyroid ultrasound and orbital computed tomography. From RNA transcripts, TCR beta CDR3 regions were amplified. In the first-round RT-PCR of the TCR CDR3, the HTBI primer set was used. TCRdb re-analysed the multiplex PCR reads in MiXCR, keeping a single row per CDR3 protein. This sample carries around 290,000 distinct CDR3 sequences, over 15% of them seen once, and the ten largest clones take about 51%. Sequences were obtained from blood. The TCR comes from a woman in her sixties or seventies with Graves' ophthalmopathy.

CDR3 region: CSALRRQQETQYF. CDR3 sequence (DNA): TGCAGTGCGCTCCGCCGACAGCAAGAGACCCAGTACTTC. V is TRBV20-1 and J is TRBJ2-5, with D possibly TRBD1 on 5 matching bases. Between the trimmed V and J ends, which lost 6 bases and 2 bases, there was a span of 13 bases. The CDR3 contains 13 residues. Germline V CDR1 and CDR2: DFQATT, SNEGSKA (reference sequence).